Following are 28 T cell receptor beta chains from one sample sequenced in a study of cytomegalovirus exposure and HLA in healthy donors. Here immunoSEQ multiplex PCR was the method, and the copy in TCRdb shows in-frame clones only, minus some. The top ten clones hold roughly 6.5% of a sample with 130,000 to 150,000 clones, about 90% of them seen once. The sample was PBMCs. The receptors shown here come from a woman between 25 and 40 years old in good health and CMV-seropositive.

The chain joins TRBV28 to TRBJ2-7; 11 bases are a match to TRBD1. The CDR3 extends over 14 amino acids. Losses at the gene ends were 7 bases for V and 7 bases for J; bases not matched to a gene: 9. Per germline, CDR1 MDHEN and CDR2 SYDVKM. The CDR3 reads CASNLGQGAKEQYF. The CDR3 DNA is TGTGCCAGCAACCTTGGACAGGGGGCGAAGGAGCAGTACTTC.

The chain links TRBV10-3 to TRBJ1-5; 7 positions match TRBD1. CDR1 is ENHRY and CDR2 is SYGVKD in the germline V gene. This CDR3 is 13 amino acids long. V lost 8 bases and J lost 2; bases outside the gene matches: 3. As DNA, the CDR3 is TGTGCCATCGGTCAGGGGGGCAATCAGCCCCAGCATTTT. Residues: CAIGQGGNQPQHF.

This clone was seen a single time. This sequence joins TRBV28 and TRBJ2-2; 7 nucleotides agree with TRBD2. V was pared by 4 bases and J by 0 bases, with 11 bases of the junction left unmatched. The length of the CDR3 is 18 residues. CDR1 and CDR2 from the germline V gene are MDHEN and SYDVKM. The CDR3 sequence: CASSSLNIAGPNTGELFF. CDR3 DNA sequence: TGTGCCAGCAGTTCCTTAAACATAGCGGGCCCGAACACCGGGGAGCTGTTTTTT.

The CDR3 region is CASSRQGWEFGNTIYF. The CDR3 nucleotides read TGTGCCAGCAGCCGACAGGGTTGGGAGTTCGGAAACACCATATATTTT. The chain links TRBV28 to TRBJ1-3, with 7 bases lining up with TRBD1. The CDR3 length is 16 residues. Germline-derived CDR1 and CDR2 are MDHEN and SYDVKM. The V segment lost 6 bases and the J segment 4 bases; nucleotides outside the gene matches: 12.

In the case of this clone: This sample also contains other DNA sequences that code for the same CDR3. Written as DNA, the CDR3 is TGTGCCAGCAGTGAAGGGGCTAGCGGTACCTACGAGCAGTACTTC. Translating it yields CASSEGASGTYEQYF. The chain employs TRBV2 and TRBJ2-7; 7 nucleotides match TRBD2. Germline lookup yields CDR1 SNHLY and CDR2 FYNNEI. V shed 1 base, J shed 2 bases, and the junction held 5 bases outside the gene matches. The CDR3 totals 15 residues.

The chain employs TRBV5-4 and TRBJ2-7; 8 nucleotides line up with TRBD2. V shed 0 bases, J shed 4 bases, and the junction held 9 bases outside the gene matches. The V gene's germline CDR1 is SGHNT and CDR2 YYREEE (reference sequence). CDR3 length equals 16 residues. The CDR3 spells CASSLDRAGALYEQYF. For the CDR3, the DNA is TGTGCCAGCAGCTTGGACCGAGCGGGAGCATTGTACGAGCAGTACTTC.

As concerns this clone: This may be a read error: a much more frequent sequence differs by one nucleotide. The chain joins TRBV7-9 to TRBJ2-7, with D possibly matching TRBD1 (5 bases). There are 12 residues in the CDR3. V lost 5 bases to trimming and J lost 2 bases, with 7 bases between them. Germline assignment: CDR1 SEHNR and CDR2 FQNEAQ (reference sequence). CDR3 nucleotides: TGTGCCAGCAGCCCCAGGGCCTACGAGCAGTACTTC. It specifies CASSPRAYEQYF.

This clone was recorded only once. V usage is TRBV19 and J usage is TRBJ1-2, with D possibly matching TRBD1 (6 bases). Per the germline V gene, CDR1 is LNHDA and CDR2 is SQIVND (reference sequence). The ends were cut back, 3 bases at V and 3 bases at J, with 20 bases in the middle. The CDR3 contains 17 residues. In DNA form, the CDR3 reads TGTGCCAGTAGTATTGTTCTGGGGGCGAAACGTGACTATGGCTACACCTTC. Protein sequence: CASSIVLGAKRDYGYTF. Filled out from reference TRBV19 and TRBJ1-2, the complete variable domain reads DGGITQSPKYLFRKEGQNVTLSCEQNLNHDAMYWYRQDPGQGLRLIYYSQIVNDFQKGDIAEGYSVSREKKESFPLTVTSAQKNPTAFYLCASSIVLGAKRDYGYTFGSGTRLTVV.

The chain combines TRBV6-4 with TRBJ2-1; TRBD2 matches at 10 bases. J was trimmed by 9 bases and V by 4 bases; bases with no gene match: 9. Germline V gene data show CDR1 as MRHNA and CDR2 as SNTAGT. The CDR3 is 15 residues long. CDR3 sequence reads: CASSATSGDRGEQFF. The CDR3 bases are TGTGCCAGCAGTGCCACTAGCGGGGATAGGGGTGAGCAGTTCTTC.

The rearrangement uses TRBV18 and TRBJ2-5, with 8 bases identical to TRBD2. Germline assignment: CDR1 KGHSH and CDR2 LQKENI. This CDR3 spans 15 amino acids. The V gene end was trimmed by 2 bases and the J gene end by 5 bases; junction bases not matched to a gene: 7. CDR3: CASSPTSAGVETQYF. CDR3 nucleotides: TGTGCCAGCTCACCAACCTCAGCGGGGGTGGAGACCCAGTACTTC.

The chain recombines TRBV20-1 with TRBJ2-7, with D unclear. Trimming stripped 0 bases from V and 10 bases from J, with 7 bases between. The germline CDR1 and CDR2 sequences are DFQATT and SNEGSKA (reference sequence). The CDR3 has 10 residues. The CDR3 DNA is TGCAGTGCTAGAGATGAGAGACAGTACTTC. It specifies CSARDERQYF.

The J gene is TRBJ1-1, the V gene TRBV6-5; possible D gene TRBD1, 5 bases. The V end lost 2 bases, the J end lost 4 bases, and 8 bases lay between the germline ends. CDR1 is MNHEY, CDR2 SVGAGI, per germline. The CDR3 is 13 residues long. This chain's CDR3 is CASSYKGPTEAFF. CDR3 in DNA: TGTGCCAGCAGTTACAAGGGGCCCACTGAAGCTTTCTTT.

Concerning this clone itself: Other DNA sequences in the sample encode the same CDR3. The gene calls are TRBV5-1 and TRBJ2-3; TRBD1 agrees at 7 bases. Germline loops: CDR1 SGHRS, CDR2 YFSETQ. The V gene end was trimmed by 1 base and the J gene end by 1 base; junction bases not matched to a gene: 0. The CDR3 runs 14 residues. CDR3 bases: TGCGCCAGCAGCTTGCAGGGGGGCACAGATACGCAGTATTTT. Protein sequence: CASSLQGGTDTQYF.

The rearrangement links TRBV2 to TRBJ1-5, with unresolved D. The CDR3 runs to 13 residues. The germline V gene encodes CDR1 SNHLY and CDR2 FYNNEI. V was trimmed by 6 bases and J by 4 bases, leaving 10 bases between them. Here the CDR3 reads CASRDGLNQPQHF. The CDR3, as DNA: TGTGCCAGCAGGGACGGACTAAATCAGCCCCAGCATTTT.

This chain joins TRBV5-6 and TRBJ2-7; D gene unclear. Germline V gene lookup returns CDR1 SGHDT and CDR2 YYEEEE. V lost 1 base, J lost 5 bases, and 13 bases lay in between. CDR3 length equals 14 residues. The CDR3 loop reads CASSLWAPSHEQYF. The DNA for the CDR3 is TGTGCCAGCAGCTTGTGGGCGCCATCGCACGAGCAGTACTTC. The whole variable domain, remainder taken from reference TRBV5-6 and TRBJ2-7, is DAGVTQSPTHLIKTRGQQVTLRCSPKSGHDTVSWYQQALGQGPQFIFQYYEEEERQRGNFPDRFSGHQFPNYSSELNVNALLLGDSALYLCASSLWAPSHEQYFGPGTRLTVT.

The rearrangement links TRBV9 to TRBJ2-1; 15 nucleotides line up with TRBD2. The CDR3 runs to 16 residues. The germline V gene encodes CDR1 SGDLS and CDR2 YYNGEE. V lost 3 bases to trimming and J lost 8 bases; unmatched junction nucleotides: 6. CDR3 coding DNA: TGTGCCAGCAGCGACCCTCGGACTAGCGGGAGGGATGAGCAGTTCTTC. Amino acids: CASSDPRTSGRDEQFF.

V gene TRBV4-1 combines with J gene TRBJ2-2; 7 nucleotides match TRBD1. The J segment lost 6 bases and the V segment lost 4 bases, leaving 8 bases of the junction unmatched. Germline loops: CDR1 MGHRA, CDR2 YSYEKL. CDR3 length equals 15 residues. This CDR3 is CASSPNRGWAGELFF. The CDR3 DNA follows: TGCGCCAGCAGCCCAAACAGGGGATGGGCCGGGGAGCTGTTTTTT.

V gene TRBV12-5 combines with J gene TRBJ2-3; TRBD2 might be the D (5 bases). Trimming shortened V by 6 bases and J by 6 bases, and 10 bases separated the two germline ends. Germline-derived CDR1 and CDR2 are LGHNT and FRNRAP. The CDR3 sequence is 12 residues long. DNA for the CDR3: TGTGCTAGTGGACCAACTAGGGATACGCAGTATTTT. This translates into CASGPTRDTQYF.

About this clone: At the DNA level, this CDR3 is encoded by other sequences in the same sample as well. This chain connects TRBV2 to TRBJ1-2; no clear D. The CDR3 length is 11 residues. Trimming removed 3 bases at V and 4 bases at J, with 3 bases between. Germline values: CDR1 SNHLY, CDR2 FYNNEI. In DNA, the CDR3 is TGTGCCAGCAGTGACAGCTATGGCTACACCTTC. This sequence encodes CASSDSYGYTF.

The rearrangement joins TRBV2 to TRBJ2-3; no definite D call. V lost 4 bases and J 2 bases, leaving 7 bases between the germline ends. CDR1 is SNHLY and CDR2 is FYNNEI in the germline V gene. CDR3 length: 13 amino acids. DNA of the CDR3: TGTGCCAGCAGTGGGCCTTACACAGATACGCAGTATTTT. It specifies CASSGPYTDTQYF.

J is TRBJ2-5 and V is TRBV28; 10 bases are shared with TRBD1. This CDR3 has 15 amino acids. The V segment lost 6 bases and the J segment 7 bases; nucleotides outside the gene matches: 11. CDR1 and CDR2 (germline): MDHEN, SYDVKM. CDR3 sequence (DNA): TGTGCCAGCAGCTCCACGGGGGACAGGGGACGGACCCAGTACTTC. It is translated as CASSSTGDRGRTQYF.

The chain combines TRBV13 with TRBJ1-2; the D gene is possibly TRBD1 (6 bases). Trimming cost V 0 bases and J 2 bases, with 13 bases left between them. The CDR3 has 16 residues. Germline values: CDR1 PRHDT, CDR2 FYEKMQ (reference sequence). DNA for the CDR3: TGTGCCAGCAGCTTAGGGTCGACAGGACGCAACTATGGCTACACCTTC. It codes for CASSLGSTGRNYGYTF.

The rearrangement links TRBV2 to TRBJ2-3; D is undetermined. Per the germline V gene, CDR1 is SNHLY and CDR2 is FYNNEI. This CDR3 contains 12 residues. V lost 3 bases and J lost 4, with 5 bases in between. CDR3 bases: TGTGCCAGCAGTGACGGTTCAGATACGCAGTATTTT. The encoded protein is CASSDGSDTQYF.

V usage is TRBV6-1 and J usage is TRBJ2-7; 8 bases map to TRBD2. CDR1 and CDR2 (germline): MNHNS, SASEGT. After removal of 4 bases from V and 6 bases from J, the junction contained 11 bases not matched to a gene. The CDR3 is 15 amino acids. In DNA, the CDR3 is TGTGCCAGCAGTGGTAATATCGGGACTAGGGGCGAGCAGTACTTC. Amino acid sequence: CASSGNIGTRGEQYF.

This chain links TRBV2 with TRBJ2-7, with D maybe TRBD1 (6 bases). The V end was cut by 8 bases, the J end by 3 bases, with 17 bases between. The CDR3 is 14 residues long. CDR1 is SNHLY, CDR2 FYNNEI, per germline. CDR3: CASPQDSLLYEQYF. The CDR3 DNA is TGTGCCAGCCCCCAGGACAGCCTTCTCTACGAGCAGTACTTC. Based on the CDR3 plus reference TRBV2 and TRBJ2-7, the full variable domain is EPEVTQTPSHQVTQMGQEVILRCVPISNHLYFYWYRQILGQKVEFLVSFYNNEISEKSEIFDDQFSVERPDGSNFTLKIRSTKLEDSAMYFCASPQDSLLYEQYFGPGTRLTVT.

The rearrangement uses TRBV19 and TRBJ2-7; 13 positions agree with TRBD2. Germline assignment: CDR1 LNHDA and CDR2 SQIVND (reference sequence). Trimming removed 0 bases from V and 2 bases from J; junction bases left unmatched: 1. The CDR3 is 16 amino acids. The CDR3: CASSIDGLAGAYEQYF. The CDR3 DNA follows: TGTGCCAGTAGTATAGACGGACTAGCGGGAGCCTACGAGCAGTACTTC.

J is TRBJ2-7 and V is TRBV12-2; the table's TRBD2 call for D was not verified on the DNA. TRBV12-2 is tagged as a pseudogene. The CDR3 is 16 residues long. This CDR3 is CASRLGNHSGSYEQYF. The DNA for the CDR3 is TGTGCAAGTCGCTTAGGTAACCACTCGGGGTCCTACGAGCAGTACTTC.

The rearrangement uses TRBV2 and TRBJ2-5; D gene uncertain. CDR1 and CDR2 from the germline V gene are SNHLY and FYNNEI. The CDR3 length is 12 residues. Deletions cut 3 bases from V and 0 bases from J, with 2 bases between. The CDR3 loop is CASSDNQETQYF. In nucleotides, the CDR3 is TGTGCCAGCAGTGACAACCAAGAGACCCAGTACTTC.